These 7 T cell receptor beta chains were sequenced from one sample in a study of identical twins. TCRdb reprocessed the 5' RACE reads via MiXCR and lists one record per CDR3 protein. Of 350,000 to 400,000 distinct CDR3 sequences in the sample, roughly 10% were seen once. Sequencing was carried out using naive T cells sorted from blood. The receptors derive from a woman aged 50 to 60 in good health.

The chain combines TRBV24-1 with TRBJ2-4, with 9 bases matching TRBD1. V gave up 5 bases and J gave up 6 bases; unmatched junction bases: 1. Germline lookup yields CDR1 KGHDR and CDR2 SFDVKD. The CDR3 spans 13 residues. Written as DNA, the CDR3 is TGTGCCACCAGTGTGACAGGGGGAAACATTCAGTACTTC. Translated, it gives CATSVTGGNIQYF.

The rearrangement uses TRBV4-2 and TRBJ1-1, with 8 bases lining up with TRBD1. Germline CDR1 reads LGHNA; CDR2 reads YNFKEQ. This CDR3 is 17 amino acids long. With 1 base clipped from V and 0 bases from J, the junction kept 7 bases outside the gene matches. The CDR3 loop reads CASSQVGQGAMNTEAFF. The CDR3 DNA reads TGTGCCAGCAGCCAAGTAGGACAGGGAGCCATGAACACTGAAGCTTTCTTT.

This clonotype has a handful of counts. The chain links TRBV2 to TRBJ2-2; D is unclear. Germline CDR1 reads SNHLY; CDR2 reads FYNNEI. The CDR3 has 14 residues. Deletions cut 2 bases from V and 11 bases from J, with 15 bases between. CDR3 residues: CASSEQVKSEELFF. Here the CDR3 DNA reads TGTGCCAGCAGTGAACAGGTGAAAAGTGAAGAGCTGTTTTTT.

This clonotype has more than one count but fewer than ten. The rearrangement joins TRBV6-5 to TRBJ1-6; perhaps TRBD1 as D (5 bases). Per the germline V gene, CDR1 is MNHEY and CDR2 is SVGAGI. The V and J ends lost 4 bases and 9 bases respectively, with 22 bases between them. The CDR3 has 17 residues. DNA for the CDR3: TGTGCCAGCAGTTGGTCCATGGGGCACCCAGCGGGTTCACCCCTCCACTTT. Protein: CASSWSMGHPAGSPLHF.

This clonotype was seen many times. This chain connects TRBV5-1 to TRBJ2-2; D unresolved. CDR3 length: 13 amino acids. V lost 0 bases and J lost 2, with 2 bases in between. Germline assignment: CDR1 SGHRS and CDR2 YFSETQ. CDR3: CASSLDNTGELFF. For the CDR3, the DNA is TGCGCCAGCAGCTTGGACAACACCGGGGAGCTGTTTTTT. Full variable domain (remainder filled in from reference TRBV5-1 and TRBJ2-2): KAGVTQTPRYLIKTRGQQVTLSCSPISGHRSVSWYQQTPGQGLQFLFEYFSETQRNKGNFPGRFSGRQFSNSRSEMNVSTLELGDSALYLCASSLDNTGELFFGEGSRLTVL.

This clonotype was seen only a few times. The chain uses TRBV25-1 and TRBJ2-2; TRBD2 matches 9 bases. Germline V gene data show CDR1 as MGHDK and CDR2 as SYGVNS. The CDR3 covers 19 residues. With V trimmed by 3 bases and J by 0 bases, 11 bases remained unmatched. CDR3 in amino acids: CASSEFIGGRETNTGELFF. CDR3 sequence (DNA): TGTGCCAGCAGTGAGTTTATCGGCGGGAGGGAAACGAACACCGGGGAGCTGTTTTTT.

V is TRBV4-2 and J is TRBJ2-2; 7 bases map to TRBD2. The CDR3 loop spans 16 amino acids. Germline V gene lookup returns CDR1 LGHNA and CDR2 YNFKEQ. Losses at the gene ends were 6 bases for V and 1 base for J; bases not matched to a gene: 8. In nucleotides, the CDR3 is TGTGCCAGCAGACGGGGGAGCGGGAAGAACACCGGGGAGCTGTTTTTT. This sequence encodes CASRRGSGKNTGELFF.